Sequencing of this T cell receptor (beta chain) was carried out in a study of tumor-infiltrating lymphocytes in glioblastoma multiforme. This clonotype was detected ten times or more. Its specificity is not known. Study results and limitations: Detected clone frequencies may not reflect cell counts, being RNA-based. T cells were not sorted into functional subsets.

TCRB libraries came from RNA via three nested multiplex PCR rounds. Unique molecular identifiers were not described for the libraries. Using its own MiXCR run on the multiplex PCR reads, TCRdb lists one record per CDR3 protein. The repertoire includes about 13,000 distinct CDR3 sequences, 66% of them detected once, and 29% sits in the top ten. V was shortened by 0 bases and J by 6 bases, with 9 bases between the two germline ends. The CDR3 covers 13 residues. Per germline, CDR1 SEHNR and CDR2 FQNEAQ (reference sequence). The chain carries TRBV7-9 and TRBJ2-7; tentatively, D is TRBD2 (5 bases). The source material was brain tumor tissue. The TCR originated in a male donor with glioblastoma. The CDR3 bases are TGTGCCAGCAGCTTAGCGGGCAGCGGCGAGCAGTACTTC. Translated, it gives CASSLAGSGEQYF.